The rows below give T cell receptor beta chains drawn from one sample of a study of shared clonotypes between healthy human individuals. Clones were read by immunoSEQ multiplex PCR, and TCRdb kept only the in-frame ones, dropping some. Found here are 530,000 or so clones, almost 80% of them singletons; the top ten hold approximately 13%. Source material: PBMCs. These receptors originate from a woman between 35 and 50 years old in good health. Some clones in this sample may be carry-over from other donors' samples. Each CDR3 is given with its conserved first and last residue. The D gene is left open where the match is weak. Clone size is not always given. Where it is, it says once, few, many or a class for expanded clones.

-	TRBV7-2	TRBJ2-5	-	TGTGCCAGCAGCCTCCAAGAGACCCAGTACTTC	CASSLQETQYF
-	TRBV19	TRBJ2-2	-	TGTGCCAGTAGTCTACAGGTCACCGGGGAGCTGTTTTTT	CASSLQVTGELFF
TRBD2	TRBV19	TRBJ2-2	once	TGTGCCAGTAGGCTAGCGGGAGGGCCGCCCGGGGAGCTGTTTTTT	CASRLAGGPPGELFF
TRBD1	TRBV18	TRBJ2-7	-	TGTGCCAGCTCACCGGGACAGGCGGGGCCCTACGAGCAGTACTTC	CASSPGQAGPYEQYF
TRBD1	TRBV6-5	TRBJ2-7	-	TGTGCCAGCAGTTCACAGGGGAGCTCCTACGAGCAGTACTTC	CASSSQGSSYEQYF
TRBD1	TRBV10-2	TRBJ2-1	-	TGCGCCAGCCTTCTTACCCGGGACAGGGATTACAATGAGCAGTTCTTC	CASLLTRDRDYNEQFF
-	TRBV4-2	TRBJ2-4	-	TGTGCCAGCAGCCCCCAGGATCACGCCAAAAACATTCAGTACTTC	CASSPQDHAKNIQYF
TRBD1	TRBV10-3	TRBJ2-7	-	TGTGCCATCAGTGGGGACAGGGGGAGGTACGAGCAGTACTTC	CAISGDRGRYEQYF
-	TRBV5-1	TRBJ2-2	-	TGCGCCAGCAGCTCCACGACCCCTGGGGAATCCGGGGAGCTGTTTTTT	CASSSTTPGESGELFF
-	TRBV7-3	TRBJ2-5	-	TGTGCCAGCAGCTCTAGTGCCCTGCGAGAGACCCAGTACTTC	CASSSSALRETQYF
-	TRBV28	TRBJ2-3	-	TGTGCCAGCGGCGGTACTAGCACAGATACGCAGTATTTT	CASGGTSTDTQYF
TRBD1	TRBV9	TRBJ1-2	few	TGTGCCAGCAGCGACAAACAGGGGGAGCTGGGTGGCTACACCTTC	CASSDKQGELGGYTF
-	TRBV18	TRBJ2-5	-	TGTGCCAGCTCACCATTGGGGGAGACCCAGTACTTC	CASSPLGETQYF
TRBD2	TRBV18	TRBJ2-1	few	TGTGCCAGCTCACCCCTAAGACTAGCGGGACAGGGAAGGTCCTACAATGAGCAGTTCTTC	CASSPLRLAGQGRSYNEQFF
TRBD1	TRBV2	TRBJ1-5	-	TGTGCCAGCAGCTCCCAGGACAGGGGGCTTCAGCCCCAGCATTTT	CASSSQDRGLQPQHF
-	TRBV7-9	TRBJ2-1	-	TGTGCCAGCAGCTTAGAGGCTGACTCTCGGCAGTTCTTC	CASSLEADSRQFF
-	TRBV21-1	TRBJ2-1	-	TGTGCCAGCAGCAAGGGGGGGAAAAGGGACAATGAGCAGTTCTTC	CASSKGGKRDNEQFF
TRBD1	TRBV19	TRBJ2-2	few	TGTGCCAGTAAGGCCAGGGGGCACACCGGGGAGCTGTTTTTT	CASKARGHTGELFF
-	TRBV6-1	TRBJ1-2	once	TGTGCCAGCAGTGGCAGGGTATCTAACTATGGCTACACCTTC	CASSGRVSNYGYTF
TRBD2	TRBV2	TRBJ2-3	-	TGTGCACGACAGTTAGGGGCTAGCGGGACGTACACAGATACGCAGTATTTT	CARQLGASGTYTDTQYF
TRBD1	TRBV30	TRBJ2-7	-	TGTGCCTGGGGGAGACAGGGGAACTACGAGCAGTACTTC	CAWGRQGNYEQYF
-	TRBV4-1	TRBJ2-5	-	TGCGCCAGCAGCCAAGACGGGGCAGGGGTGGGGACCCAGTACTTC	CASSQDGAGVGTQYF
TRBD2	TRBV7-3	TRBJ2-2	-	TGTGCCAGCAGCTCCGGACTAGCGGGAGCGAACACCGGGGAGCTGTTTTTT	CASSSGLAGANTGELFF
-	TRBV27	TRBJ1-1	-	TGTGCCAGCAGTTTGCGGGGGATGGGCACTGAAGCTTTCTTT	CASSLRGMGTEAFF
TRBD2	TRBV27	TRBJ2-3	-	TGTGCCAGCAGTTTCGGACTAGCGGGAAGGACCACAGATACGCAGTATTTT	CASSFGLAGRTTDTQYF
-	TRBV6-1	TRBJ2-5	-	TGTGCCAGCAGTCCCGGCGGGGACCAAGAGACCCAGTACTTC	CASSPGGDQETQYF
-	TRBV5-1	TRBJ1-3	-	TGCGCCAGCAGCTTGGACGGGGCTGGAAACACCATATATTTT	CASSLDGAGNTIYF
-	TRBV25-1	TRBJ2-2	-	TGTGCCAGCGGGCGAGGGGCTAACACCGGGGAGCTGTTTTTT	CASGRGANTGELFF
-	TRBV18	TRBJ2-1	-	TGTGCCAGCTCACCAGGGCTAGCAGAGAACAATGAGCAGTTCTTC	CASSPGLAENNEQFF
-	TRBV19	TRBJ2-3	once	TGTGCCAGTAGTGCTAAGACGGGAACTAGCACAGATACGCAGTATTTT	CASSAKTGTSTDTQYF
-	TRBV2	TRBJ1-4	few	TGTGCCAGCAGTGACCCCGGGGTGGGTGAAAAACTGTTTTTT	CASSDPGVGEKLFF
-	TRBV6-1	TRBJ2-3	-	TGTGCCAGCAGTGAAGGGAGGGCCCGGCGCACAGATACGCAGTATTTT	CASSEGRARRTDTQYF
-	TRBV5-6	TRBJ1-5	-	TGTGCCAGCAGCTCCTTGGGGGGGAGGAGCAATCAGCCCCAGCATTTT	CASSSLGGRSNQPQHF
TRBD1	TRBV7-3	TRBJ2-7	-	TGTGCCAGCAGCCCCGCGGGACAGGGAGAGCCGGGGGACTACGAGCAGTACTTC	CASSPAGQGEPGDYEQYF
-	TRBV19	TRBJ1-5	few	TGTGCCAGTAGTATAACGGGATTAAGCAATCAGCCCCAGCATTTT	CASSITGLSNQPQHF
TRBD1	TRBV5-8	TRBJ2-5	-	TGTGCCAGCACCCAGACAGGGTGGGAGACCCAGTACTTC	CASTQTGWETQYF
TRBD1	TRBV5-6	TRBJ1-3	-	TGTGCCAGCAGCCCGACAGGGGGAACTGGAAACACCATATATTTT	CASSPTGGTGNTIYF
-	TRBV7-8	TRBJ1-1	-	TGTGCCAGCAGCTTAGGGGATCTGGGCCAAAGGAACACTGAAGCTTTCTTT	CASSLGDLGQRNTEAFF
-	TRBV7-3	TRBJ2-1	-	TGTGCCAGCAGCTCTCTAGGGGGTGAGCAGTTCTTC	CASSSLGGEQFF
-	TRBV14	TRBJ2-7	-	TGTGCCAGCAGCCAAGAGTTATTCGGCGAGCAGTACTTC	CASSQELFGEQYF
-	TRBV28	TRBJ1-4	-	TGTGCCAGCAGCCTACGGATTTTTGGGGCGCGTCGTGAAAAACTGTTTTTT	CASSLRIFGARREKLFF
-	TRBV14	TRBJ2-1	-	TGTGCCAGCAGCCCCGGCCTAGGATGGGACAATGAGCAGTTCTTC	CASSPGLGWDNEQFF
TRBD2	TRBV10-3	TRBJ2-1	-	TGTGCCATCAGTGAGTCGTTAGCGGGATCCAATGAGCAGTTCTTC	CAISESLAGSNEQFF
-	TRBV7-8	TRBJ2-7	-	TGTGCCAGCAGCTTAGAGTTAGGGGGAGTCAGCTCCTACGAGCAGTACTTC	CASSLELGGVSSYEQYF
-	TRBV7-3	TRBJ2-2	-	TGTGCCAGCAGCTCTAAGAACACCGGGGAGCTGTTTTTT	CASSSKNTGELFF
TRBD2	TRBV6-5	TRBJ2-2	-	TGTGCCAGCAGAGCGGGAGGGCCTTGGGCCGGGGAGCTGTTTTTT	CASRAGGPWAGELFF
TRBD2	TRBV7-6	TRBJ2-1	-	TGTGCCAGCAGCCCGACTAGCGGACGTGAGCAGTTCTTC	CASSPTSGREQFF
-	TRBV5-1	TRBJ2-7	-	TGCGCCAGCAGCTTGGCCTCGAGCGAGCAGTACTTC	CASSLASSEQYF
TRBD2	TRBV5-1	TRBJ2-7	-	TGCGCCAGCAGCAGGGAGGGTGAGGCCTACGAGCAGTACTTC	CASSREGEAYEQYF
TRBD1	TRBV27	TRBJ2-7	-	TGTGCCAGCAGCTGGTCCCTTCCGGGACAGGGCCCTCTGTACTTC	CASSWSLPGQGPLYF
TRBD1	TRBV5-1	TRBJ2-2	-	TGCGCCAGCAGCACAATCTTCGGGACAGGGGATCCCGGGGAGCTGTTTTTT	CASSTIFGTGDPGELFF
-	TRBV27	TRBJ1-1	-	TGTGCCAGCAGGGGATTTGGCGGGACTGAAGCTTTCTTT	CASRGFGGTEAFF
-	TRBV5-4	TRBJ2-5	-	TGTGCCAGCAGCTCCGACAGTCACCAAGAGACCCAGTACTTC	CASSSDSHQETQYF
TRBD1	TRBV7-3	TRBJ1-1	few	TGTGCCAGCAGCCCAGGACAGGGGATCGTCGGCACTGAAGCTTTCTTT	CASSPGQGIVGTEAFF